One sample yielded the 18 T cell receptor beta chains listed below, sequenced in a study of control samples from healthy donors and cancer patients. The table came from immunoSEQ multiplex PCR; TCRdb's copy has only in-frame clones and leaves some out. Of a few hundred thousand clones in the sample, roughly 90% are singletons; the top ten hold over 5.5%. What was sequenced was PBMCs. These TCRs come from a middle-aged man with head and neck cancer.

The chain couples TRBV5-1 to TRBJ2-7; no definite D call. The germline V and J ends were trimmed by 5 bases and 2 bases, with 11 bases remaining between them. CDR3 size: 13 residues. Germline CDR1 SGHRS, CDR2 YFSETQ. In DNA form, the CDR3 reads TGCGCCAGCAGAACAGACATAGCCTACGAGCAGTACTTC. This sequence encodes CASRTDIAYEQYF.

Only a few counts were recorded for this clone. J is TRBJ2-1 and V is TRBV7-1, with D perhaps being TRBD1 or TRBD2 (6 bases each). TRBV7-1 is given ORF status, its function remaining uncertain. V dropped 3 bases and J dropped 1 base, with 37 bases sitting between them. The CDR3 runs to 24 residues. The CDR3 sequence: CASSSHLLRRAGERVDLSYNEQFF. CDR3 nucleotide sequence: TGTGCCAGCAGCTCCCACTTACTAAGGAGGGCAGGGGAGAGAGTGGATTTGTCCTACAATGAGCAGTTCTTC.

The chain recombines TRBV13 with TRBJ1-5, with 9 bases lining up with TRBD1. The CDR3 spans 17 residues. Germline V CDR1 and CDR2: PRHDT, FYEKMQ (reference sequence). Trimming cost V 5 bases and J 0 bases; bases outside gene matches: 8. CDR3 sequence reads: CASSLGTGIYSNQPQHF. The CDR3 DNA is TGTGCCAGCAGCCTCGGGACAGGGATATATAGCAATCAGCCCCAGCATTTT.

The chain couples TRBV3-1 (or the pseudogene TRBV3-2) to TRBJ2-1; TRBD2 agrees at 7 bases. V was clipped by 3 bases and J by 7 bases; unmatched bases: 18. Germline V gene data show CDR1 as LGHDT and CDR2 as YNNKEL (reference sequence). The CDR3 runs to 18 residues. CDR3 nucleotides: TGTGCCAGCAGCCAGGATCCCACGGGGGGAGGAAGTGAAAATGAGCAGTTCTTC. Amino acids: CASSQDPTGGGSENEQFF.

The rearrangement uses TRBV28 and TRBJ1-1, with D perhaps TRBD1 (6 bases). The ends were cut back, 3 bases at V and 1 base at J, with 12 bases in the middle. The CDR3 loop spans 15 amino acids. Germline CDR1 reads MDHEN; CDR2 reads SYDVKM. CDR3 region: CASSFPGTSNTEAFF. DNA for the CDR3: TGTGCCAGCAGTTTTCCCGGGACATCGAACACTGAAGCTTTCTTT.

For the CDR3, the DNA is TGTGCCAGCAGGGGCACCTCGAGCACCGGGGAGCTGTTTTTT. It encodes CASRGTSSTGELFF. The genes are TRBV5-8 and TRBJ2-2, with D unresolved. The V gene lost 5 bases and the J gene lost 4 bases, with 12 bases spanning the gap. The CDR3 extends over 14 amino acids. Per germline, CDR1 SGHTS and CDR2 YDEGEE.

This sequence joins TRBV5-5 and TRBJ1-5, with TRBD1 identical over 7 bases. The V segment lost 4 bases and the J segment 9 bases; nucleotides outside the gene matches: 16. The CDR3 totals 16 residues. Germline loops: CDR1 SGHKS, CDR2 YYEKEE (reference sequence). CDR3 region: CASSPAGQSGKGPQHF. CDR3 in DNA: TGTGCCAGCAGCCCGGCGGGACAGTCTGGGAAGGGGCCCCAGCATTTT. Full variable domain (outside the CDR3, taken from reference TRBV5-5 and TRBJ1-5): DAGVTQSPTHLIKTRGQQVTLRCSPISGHKSVSWYQQVLGQGPQFIFQYYEKEERGRGNFPDRFSARQFPNYSSELNVNALLLGDSALYLCASSPAGQSGKGPQHFGDGTRLSIL.

V usage is TRBV5-1 and J usage is TRBJ2-1; D assignment may be TRBD1 or TRBD2 (5 bases each). The CDR3 is 15 residues long. The V gene's germline CDR1 is SGHRS and CDR2 YFSETQ. V was cut by 4 bases and J by 3 bases, with 14 bases left in between. The CDR3: CASSGTREHYNEQFF. The CDR3 DNA sequence: TGCGCCAGCAGCGGGACCCGAGAACACTACAATGAGCAGTTCTTC.

The V call is TRBV6-4, the J call TRBJ2-2; no definite D call. The V end lost 11 bases, the J end lost 4 bases, and 8 bases lay between the germline ends. CDR1 is MRHNA and CDR2 is SNTAGT in the germline V gene. The CDR3 contains 11 residues. CDR3: CASQGTGELFF. The DNA of the CDR3 is TGTGCCTCCCAAGGCACCGGGGAGCTGTTTTTT.

This rearrangement joins TRBV2 to TRBJ1-1; D not resolved. The CDR3 has 14 residues. Germline-derived CDR1 and CDR2 are SNHLY and FYNNEI. Trimming cost V 4 bases and J 8 bases, with 17 bases left between them. CDR3: CASSVAGGGLEAFF. The CDR3 DNA sequence: TGTGCCAGCAGTGTAGCAGGCGGCGGATTAGAAGCTTTCTTT.

The V and J genes are TRBV11-2 and TRBJ2-7, with D hard to call. V was pared by 4 bases and J by 3 bases, with 22 bases between. CDR1 is SGHAT, CDR2 FQNNGV, per germline. This CDR3 has 17 amino acids. CDR3: CASSSPLWGKSVYEQYF. In nucleotides, the CDR3 is TGTGCCAGCAGCTCACCGTTGTGGGGAAAATCCGTCTACGAGCAGTACTTC.

The rearrangement joins TRBV7-2 to TRBJ1-5; 8 bases match TRBD1. The germline V gene encodes CDR1 SGHTA and CDR2 FQGNSA. CDR3 length: 16 residues. The V segment lost 5 bases and the J segment 1 base; nucleotides outside the gene matches: 7. In nucleotides, the CDR3 is TGTGCCAGCAGCATCGGACAGGGCCTAAGCAATCAGCCCCAGCATTTT. It encodes CASSIGQGLSNQPQHF.

V is TRBV28 and J is TRBJ1-4; D remains unclear. Germline CDR1 MDHEN, CDR2 SYDVKM. Trimming shortened V by 7 bases and J by 7 bases, and 10 bases separated the two germline ends. The CDR3 covers 12 residues. The CDR3 is CASMGFGEKLFF. CDR3 coding DNA: TGTGCCAGCATGGGATTTGGTGAAAAACTGTTTTTT.

The chain recombines TRBV14 with TRBJ2-1, with 13 bases identical to TRBD2. Germline lookup yields CDR1 SGHDN and CDR2 FVKESK. The CDR3 is 19 amino acids. V was clipped by 0 bases and J by 5 bases; unmatched bases: 10. The CDR3: CASSQDAGLAGDRDNEQFF. The CDR3 DNA sequence: TGTGCCAGCAGCCAAGATGCAGGACTAGCGGGAGATAGGGACAATGAGCAGTTCTTC.

The chain employs TRBV5-5 and TRBJ2-5; 9 bases map to TRBD2. The germline gives CDR1 SGHKS, CDR2 YYEKEE (reference sequence). The CDR3 covers 16 residues. The V gene end was trimmed by 1 base and the J gene end by 4 bases; junction bases not matched to a gene: 8. The CDR3 DNA reads as TGTGCCAGCAGCTTGTTGGCTAGCGGGGCCCTAGAGACCCAGTACTTC. Protein product: CASSLLASGALETQYF.

The rearrangement links TRBV9 to TRBJ2-7; 7 bases line up with TRBD1. CDR3 size: 16 residues. CDR1 is SGDLS, CDR2 YYNGEE, per germline. V was pared by 3 bases and J by 1 base, with 10 bases of the junction left unmatched. The CDR3 reads CASSGHRDSQSYEQYF. The DNA of the CDR3 is TGTGCCAGCAGCGGGCACCGGGACAGTCAATCCTACGAGCAGTACTTC.

V gene TRBV7-8 combines with J gene TRBJ1-3; D is ambiguous. This CDR3 has 16 amino acids. V was trimmed by 5 bases and J by 0 bases, leaving 14 bases between them. CDR1 and CDR2 (germline): SGHVS, FQNEAQ. The CDR3 loop is CASSALDWGSGNTIYF. The CDR3 coding sequence is TGTGCCAGCAGCGCCCTAGACTGGGGCTCTGGAAACACCATATATTTT.

The rearrangement links TRBV7-2 to TRBJ2-1, with TRBD2 identical over 9 bases. The CDR3 loop spans 18 amino acids. Germline-derived CDR1 and CDR2 are SGHTA and FQGNSA. After removal of 5 bases from V and 5 bases from J, the junction contained 16 bases not matched to a gene. Written as DNA, the CDR3 is TGTGCCAGCAGCCCACGACCGGGGGCTAGCGGGGCTAACAATGAGCAGTTCTTC. Its translation: CASSPRPGASGANNEQFF.